This T cell receptor (beta chain) comes out of a study of OX40 agonist ivuxolimab in advanced cancers. Study in general: All patients had ivuxolimab intravenously every 2 weeks at 0.01 to 10 mg/kg.

To note about this clone: Its matching antigen is unknown.

Notes on the study in general: Clonal expansion in partial responders at 0.1-3.0 mg/kg ranked among the lowest. The CD4+ and CD8+ T cells in the blood had expanded clonally by week 6 at 0.1 to 3.0 mg/kg.

TCRdb's copy holds only in-frame clones and misses some; the assay was immunoSEQ multiplex PCR. The sample carries approximately 15,000 clones, over 65% recorded once. Autoimmune disease history or systemic immunosuppression disqualified patients. This sequence originates from an adult with an advanced solid tumor such as melanoma, head and neck, liver or kidney cancer. The specimen comprised CD4+ or CD8+ T cells sorted from blood, sampled in a trial of the OX40 agonist ivuxolimab.

Here the CDR3 DNA reads TGTGCCAGCAGCAACCGGGACACCATGTTAGCTAACTATGGCTACACCTTC. It is translated as CASSNRDTMLANYGYTF. The V and J genes are TRBV7-9 and TRBJ1-2, with D possibly TRBD1 on 6 matching bases. The length of the CDR3 is 17 residues. V gave up 5 bases and J gave up 0 bases, with 19 bases separating them. The germline gives CDR1 SEHNR, CDR2 FQNEAQ (reference sequence).